Listed below are T cell receptor beta chains from one sample, sequenced in a study of T cell responses to AZD1222 COVID-19 vaccine. Profiling relied on immunoSEQ multiplex PCR, and the TCRdb table lists in-frame clones only, not all of them. The sample lists 85,000 to 90,000 clones, 80% to 90% occurring once. The sequences come from peripheral blood, collected on day 0 of MenACWY control vaccination. All receptors derive from an adult in good health. Each CDR3 is given with its conserved first and last residue. Each record gives: CDR3 protein, D gene, V gene, J gene, clone size. D genes are given only for firm matches. Expanded clones get a size class; other rows say once, few or many, or leave the size out.

cdr3_aa: CASSFKGAVSSGNTIYF
d_call: TRBD1
v_call: TRBV5-4
j_call: TRBJ1-3
clone_size: NA

cdr3_aa: CASGQQGYSNQPQHF
d_call: TRBD1
v_call: TRBV19
j_call: TRBJ1-5
clone_size: NA

cdr3_aa: CASSLVRDVSPLHF
d_call: NA
v_call: TRBV5-7
j_call: TRBJ1-6
clone_size: few

cdr3_aa: CASSRGKGVQNTEAFF
d_call: NA
v_call: TRBV6-6
j_call: TRBJ1-1
clone_size: NA

cdr3_aa: CASRLNSRGNTEAFF
d_call: NA
v_call: TRBV11-2
j_call: TRBJ1-1
clone_size: few

cdr3_aa: CASSPGQGGEGYTF
d_call: TRBD1
v_call: TRBV4-1
j_call: TRBJ1-2
clone_size: NA

cdr3_aa: CASIIGTGFTGELFF
d_call: TRBD1
v_call: TRBV6-5
j_call: TRBJ2-2
clone_size: NA

cdr3_aa: CAWTRRQGFSPLHF
d_call: TRBD1
v_call: TRBV30
j_call: TRBJ1-6
clone_size: medium-sized

cdr3_aa: CASSFSPGAGTEAFF
d_call: NA
v_call: TRBV5-1
j_call: TRBJ1-1
clone_size: once

cdr3_aa: CASSPDRGGGGIRNTQYF
d_call: NA
v_call: TRBV7-2
j_call: TRBJ2-3
clone_size: NA

cdr3_aa: CASRHLGTGGNQPQHF
d_call: TRBD1
v_call: TRBV6-6
j_call: TRBJ1-5
clone_size: once

cdr3_aa: CASTHGDEQYF
d_call: NA
v_call: TRBV6-6
j_call: TRBJ2-7
clone_size: NA

cdr3_aa: CASNSGAANYGYTF
d_call: NA
v_call: TRBV5-5
j_call: TRBJ1-2
clone_size: NA

cdr3_aa: CASGQGINTGELFF
d_call: NA
v_call: TRBV6-5
j_call: TRBJ2-2
clone_size: NA

cdr3_aa: CAPRESTGELFF
d_call: NA
v_call: TRBV2
j_call: TRBJ2-2
clone_size: few

cdr3_aa: CASSSDGASGNTIYF
d_call: NA
v_call: TRBV6-5
j_call: TRBJ1-3
clone_size: NA

cdr3_aa: CASSSRTGGSEKLFF
d_call: TRBD1
v_call: TRBV5-8
j_call: TRBJ1-4
clone_size: once

cdr3_aa: CASSQGVGGYTF
d_call: NA
v_call: TRBV3-1/TRBV3-2
j_call: TRBJ1-2
clone_size: NA

cdr3_aa: CASSHLSGANVLTF
d_call: NA
v_call: TRBV5-8
j_call: TRBJ2-6
clone_size: NA

cdr3_aa: CASRDSRLNQPQHF
d_call: NA
v_call: TRBV28
j_call: TRBJ1-5
clone_size: once

cdr3_aa: CASSHGGEYTEAFF
d_call: NA
v_call: TRBV7-3
j_call: TRBJ1-1
clone_size: NA

cdr3_aa: CASSVDRDTDTQYF
d_call: NA
v_call: TRBV19
j_call: TRBJ2-3
clone_size: NA

cdr3_aa: CASSVQGSAYEQYF
d_call: NA
v_call: TRBV7-2
j_call: TRBJ2-7
clone_size: NA

cdr3_aa: CASSVGQDYGYTF
d_call: TRBD1
v_call: TRBV7-9
j_call: TRBJ1-2
clone_size: NA

cdr3_aa: CASSVAQGPAPGSPLHF
d_call: NA
v_call: TRBV9
j_call: TRBJ1-6
clone_size: NA

cdr3_aa: CASRQGSLGNQPQHF
d_call: NA
v_call: TRBV19
j_call: TRBJ1-5
clone_size: NA

cdr3_aa: CASTYTETGGHEQYF
d_call: NA
v_call: TRBV6-6
j_call: TRBJ2-7
clone_size: NA

cdr3_aa: CASSSTGLPNEKLFF
d_call: NA
v_call: TRBV5-6
j_call: TRBJ1-4
clone_size: NA

cdr3_aa: CASSIRWEHLSSSYEQYF
d_call: NA
v_call: TRBV19
j_call: TRBJ2-7
clone_size: NA

cdr3_aa: CAWSPSRYWGNQPQHF
d_call: NA
v_call: TRBV30
j_call: TRBJ1-5
clone_size: NA

cdr3_aa: CASSLSTGMSYEQYF
d_call: NA
v_call: TRBV7-8
j_call: TRBJ2-7
clone_size: NA

cdr3_aa: CASSFDTGSGANVLTF
d_call: NA
v_call: TRBV13
j_call: TRBJ2-6
clone_size: NA

cdr3_aa: CASSQATAQETQYF
d_call: NA
v_call: TRBV5-1
j_call: TRBJ2-5
clone_size: NA

cdr3_aa: CASSVMVGNSPLHF
d_call: NA
v_call: TRBV2
j_call: TRBJ1-6
clone_size: NA

cdr3_aa: CASSLVGRGNYNEQFF
d_call: TRBD1
v_call: TRBV7-3
j_call: TRBJ2-1
clone_size: NA

cdr3_aa: CASSFSREETQYF
d_call: NA
v_call: TRBV9
j_call: TRBJ2-5
clone_size: NA

cdr3_aa: CASSVGDPMNTEAFF
d_call: NA
v_call: TRBV9
j_call: TRBJ1-1
clone_size: NA

cdr3_aa: CAISDASEPYEQYF
d_call: NA
v_call: TRBV10-3
j_call: TRBJ2-7
clone_size: NA

cdr3_aa: CASSAGGDPGNTIYF
d_call: NA
v_call: TRBV2
j_call: TRBJ1-3
clone_size: NA

cdr3_aa: CASSIVRERFEKLFF
d_call: NA
v_call: TRBV19
j_call: TRBJ1-4
clone_size: NA

cdr3_aa: CASSRSRGRTNTEAFF
d_call: NA
v_call: TRBV14
j_call: TRBJ1-1
clone_size: NA

cdr3_aa: CASSQSHGYTF
d_call: NA
v_call: TRBV3-1/TRBV3-2
j_call: TRBJ1-2
clone_size: NA

cdr3_aa: CASSQNTGELFF
d_call: NA
v_call: TRBV3-1/TRBV3-2
j_call: TRBJ2-2
clone_size: NA

cdr3_aa: CASSEARGIYYEQYF
d_call: TRBD1
v_call: TRBV2
j_call: TRBJ2-7
clone_size: NA

cdr3_aa: CASSQGAGAEAFF
d_call: NA
v_call: TRBV3-1/TRBV3-2
j_call: TRBJ1-1
clone_size: NA

cdr3_aa: CASSQDSQGGITDTQYF
d_call: NA
v_call: TRBV4-1
j_call: TRBJ2-3
clone_size: once

cdr3_aa: CASSLQGRGNEKLFF
d_call: NA
v_call: TRBV5-4
j_call: TRBJ1-4
clone_size: NA

cdr3_aa: CASSGITGRSYNSPLHF
d_call: NA
v_call: TRBV6-1
j_call: TRBJ1-6
clone_size: NA

cdr3_aa: CASSYLGGAHTGELFF
d_call: NA
v_call: TRBV28
j_call: TRBJ2-2
clone_size: NA

cdr3_aa: CASSLAHAETQYF
d_call: NA
v_call: TRBV5-8
j_call: TRBJ2-5
clone_size: NA

cdr3_aa: CASSPLAGPFEQYF
d_call: TRBD2
v_call: TRBV5-5
j_call: TRBJ2-7
clone_size: NA

cdr3_aa: CSVEPGGFEAFF
d_call: TRBD1
v_call: TRBV29-1
j_call: TRBJ1-1
clone_size: few

cdr3_aa: CASKRSGQGGDTIYF
d_call: NA
v_call: TRBV25-1
j_call: TRBJ1-3
clone_size: few

cdr3_aa: CASSNTGGEQFF
d_call: TRBD1
v_call: TRBV7-9
j_call: TRBJ2-1
clone_size: NA

cdr3_aa: CSAPRADEQYF
d_call: NA
v_call: TRBV20-1
j_call: TRBJ2-7
clone_size: NA

cdr3_aa: CASSLFGQYYGYTF
d_call: NA
v_call: TRBV28
j_call: TRBJ1-2
clone_size: NA

cdr3_aa: CASSGPRQPYEQYF
d_call: NA
v_call: TRBV6-4
j_call: TRBJ2-7
clone_size: NA

cdr3_aa: CASTHPLGEAFF
d_call: NA
v_call: TRBV28
j_call: TRBJ1-1
clone_size: few

cdr3_aa: CSVKGGGGGETQYF
d_call: TRBD1
v_call: TRBV29-1
j_call: TRBJ2-5
clone_size: NA

cdr3_aa: CASSGQGRNSPLHF
d_call: TRBD1
v_call: TRBV18
j_call: TRBJ1-6
clone_size: NA